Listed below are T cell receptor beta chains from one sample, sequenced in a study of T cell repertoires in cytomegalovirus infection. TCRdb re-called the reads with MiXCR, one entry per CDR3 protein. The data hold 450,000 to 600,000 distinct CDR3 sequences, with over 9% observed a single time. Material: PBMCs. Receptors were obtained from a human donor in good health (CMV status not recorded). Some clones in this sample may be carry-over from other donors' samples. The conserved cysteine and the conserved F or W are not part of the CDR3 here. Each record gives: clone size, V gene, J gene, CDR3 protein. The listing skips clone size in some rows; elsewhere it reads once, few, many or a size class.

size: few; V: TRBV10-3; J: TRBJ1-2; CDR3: AISEFDREYGYT
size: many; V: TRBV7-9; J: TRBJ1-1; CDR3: ASTPRRGTEAF
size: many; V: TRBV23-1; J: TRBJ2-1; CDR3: ASSPSSREGYNEQF
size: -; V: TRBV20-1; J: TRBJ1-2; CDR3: SAVGGINYGYT
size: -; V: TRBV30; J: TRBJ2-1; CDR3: AWKAPGLPQF
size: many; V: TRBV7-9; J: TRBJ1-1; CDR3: ASSLGATGVNTEAF
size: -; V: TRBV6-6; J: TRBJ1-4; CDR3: ASSYSGEKLF
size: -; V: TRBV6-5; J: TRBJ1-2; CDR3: ASRDTGGRYGYT
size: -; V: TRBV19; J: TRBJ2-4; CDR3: ASTGRGQKNIQY
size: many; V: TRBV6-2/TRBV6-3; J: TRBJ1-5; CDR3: ASSYGGGNQPQH
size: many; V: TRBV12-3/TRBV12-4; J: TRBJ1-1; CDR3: ASSLGSVNTEAF
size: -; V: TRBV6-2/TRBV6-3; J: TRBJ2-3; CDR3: ASSLAAGGPMTGTQY
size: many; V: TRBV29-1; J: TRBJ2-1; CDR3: SASLRDEQF
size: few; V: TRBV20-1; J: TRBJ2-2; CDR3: SARESVGELF
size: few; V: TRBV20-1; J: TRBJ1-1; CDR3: SARPFLRDRGLSEAF
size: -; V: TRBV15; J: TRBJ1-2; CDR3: ATSRGQDYGYT
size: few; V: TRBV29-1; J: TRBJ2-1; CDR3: SVERVNEQF
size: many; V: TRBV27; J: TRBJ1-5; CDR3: ASSLWVNQPQH
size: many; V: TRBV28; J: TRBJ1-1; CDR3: ASSGFQREAF
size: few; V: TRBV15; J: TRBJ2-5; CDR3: ATSRDKGEEETQY
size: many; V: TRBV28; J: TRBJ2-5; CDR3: ASSLWGAQETQY
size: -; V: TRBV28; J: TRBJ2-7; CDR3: ASSTKDRAVIDEQY
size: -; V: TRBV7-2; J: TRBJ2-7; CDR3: ASSLFPHYEQY
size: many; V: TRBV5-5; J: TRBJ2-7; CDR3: ASSLTGQVRTYEQY
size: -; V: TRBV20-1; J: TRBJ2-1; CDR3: SARYRQARYNEQF
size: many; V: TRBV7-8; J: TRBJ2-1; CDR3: ASSPPLWTSGREGNEQF
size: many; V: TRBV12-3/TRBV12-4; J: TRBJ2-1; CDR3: ASILTSGMLDNEQF
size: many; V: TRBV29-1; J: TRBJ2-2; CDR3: SAKTGTGELF
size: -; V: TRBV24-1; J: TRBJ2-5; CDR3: ATSDNGSVKRTQY
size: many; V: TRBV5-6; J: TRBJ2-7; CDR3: ASSTRIPAGGFPVSYEQY
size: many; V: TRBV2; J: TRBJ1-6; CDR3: ASRRGYNSPLH
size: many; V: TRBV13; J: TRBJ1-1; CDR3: ASSFYREVDTEAF
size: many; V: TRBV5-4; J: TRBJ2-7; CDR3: ASSSWTPSTYEQY
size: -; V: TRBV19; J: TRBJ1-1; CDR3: ASKNPGKTEAF
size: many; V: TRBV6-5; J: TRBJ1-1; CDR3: ASSPRGAEAF
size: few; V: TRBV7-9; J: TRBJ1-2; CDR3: ASSLGTPPSGYGYT
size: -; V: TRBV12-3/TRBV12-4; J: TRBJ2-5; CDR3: ANNDRGTQETQY
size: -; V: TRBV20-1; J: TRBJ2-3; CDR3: SARASGRITNTQY
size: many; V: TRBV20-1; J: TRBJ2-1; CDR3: SARGLAGVLVNEQF
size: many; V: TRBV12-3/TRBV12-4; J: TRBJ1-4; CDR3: ASSFRYSNEKLF
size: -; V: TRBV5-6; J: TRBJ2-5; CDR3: DSSRPGLETQY
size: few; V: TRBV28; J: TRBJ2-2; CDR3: ASSLLRDRVNTGELF
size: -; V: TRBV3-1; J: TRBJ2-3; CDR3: ASSLVGGGVTDTQY
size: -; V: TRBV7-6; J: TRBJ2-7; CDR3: ASSQQQGFYEQY
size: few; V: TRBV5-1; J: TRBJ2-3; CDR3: ASSSELAESTDTQY
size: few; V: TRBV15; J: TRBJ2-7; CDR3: ATSGRGRDVLPSYEQY
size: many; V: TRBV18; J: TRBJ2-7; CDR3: ASSRPGQGIYEQY
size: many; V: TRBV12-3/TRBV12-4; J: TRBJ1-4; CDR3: ASSVTGGEEKLF
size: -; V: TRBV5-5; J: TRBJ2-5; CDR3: ASSRMTGPQETQY
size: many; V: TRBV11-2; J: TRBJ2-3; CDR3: ASSPGLAGATDTQY
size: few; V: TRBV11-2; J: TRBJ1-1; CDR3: ASSLTGGAYTEAF
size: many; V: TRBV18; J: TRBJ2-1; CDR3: ASSPQKPTYNEQF
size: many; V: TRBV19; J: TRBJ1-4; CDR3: ASSFQVNEKLF
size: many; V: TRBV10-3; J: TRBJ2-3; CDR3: AIRLDSGPSTDTQY
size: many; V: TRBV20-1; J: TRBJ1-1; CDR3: SARRDTEAF